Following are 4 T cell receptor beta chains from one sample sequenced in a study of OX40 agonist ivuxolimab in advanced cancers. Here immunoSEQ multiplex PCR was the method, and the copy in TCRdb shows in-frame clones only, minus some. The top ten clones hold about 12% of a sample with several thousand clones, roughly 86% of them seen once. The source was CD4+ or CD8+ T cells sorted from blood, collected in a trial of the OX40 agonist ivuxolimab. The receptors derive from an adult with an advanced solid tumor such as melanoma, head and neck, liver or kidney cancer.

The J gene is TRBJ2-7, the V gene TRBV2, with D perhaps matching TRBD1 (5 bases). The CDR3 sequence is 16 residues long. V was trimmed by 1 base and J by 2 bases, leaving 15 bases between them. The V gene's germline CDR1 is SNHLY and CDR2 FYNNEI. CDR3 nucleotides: TGTGCCAGCAGTGAAGGGTCAGGCAGGGCAACCTACGAGCAGTACTTC. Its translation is CASSEGSGRATYEQYF.

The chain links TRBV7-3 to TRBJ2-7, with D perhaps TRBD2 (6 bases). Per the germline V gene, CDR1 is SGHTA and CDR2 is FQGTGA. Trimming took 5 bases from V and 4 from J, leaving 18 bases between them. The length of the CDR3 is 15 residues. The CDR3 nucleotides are TGTGCCAGCAGCCCAATGGGGGGAGGAGCTTACGAGCAGTACTTC. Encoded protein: CASSPMGGGAYEQYF.

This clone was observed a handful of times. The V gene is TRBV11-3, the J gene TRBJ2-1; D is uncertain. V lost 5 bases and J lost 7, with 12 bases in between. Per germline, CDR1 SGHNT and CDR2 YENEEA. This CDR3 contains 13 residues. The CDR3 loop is CASSKGHGNEQFF. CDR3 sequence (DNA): TGTGCCAGCAGCAAGGGTCATGGGAATGAGCAGTTCTTC.

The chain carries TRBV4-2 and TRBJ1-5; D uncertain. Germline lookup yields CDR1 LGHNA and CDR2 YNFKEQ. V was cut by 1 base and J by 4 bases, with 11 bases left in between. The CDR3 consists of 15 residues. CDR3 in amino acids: CASSQGDTQNQPQHF. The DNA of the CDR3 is TGTGCCAGCAGCCAAGGAGACACCCAGAATCAGCCCCAGCATTTT.